The next 25 T cell receptor beta chains were all read from a single sample in a study of molecular identifiers for immune sequencing clone quantification. In TCRdb, the PCR reads were re-called with MiXCR into one record per CDR3 protein. The sample has about 320,000 distinct CDR3 sequences, about a fifth seen once; the top ten hold approximately 0.85%. Sequenced sample: naive CD8+ T cells from blood, with Jurkat cell RNA spiked in. The sample's subset: FACS-sorted CD8+CD4-CCR7+CD45RA+ naive T cells. These receptors all come from a human donor in good health. Some libraries in this study had Jurkat cell RNA spiked in.

About this clonotype: A much bigger clone sits one base away, suggesting this may be a read error. This chain connects TRBV6-4 to TRBJ2-7; 7 nucleotides align to TRBD1. Trimming took 6 bases from V and 3 from J; bases not matched to a gene: 11. CDR3 length equals 15 residues. CDR1 and CDR2 (germline): MRHNA, SNTAGT. CDR3 DNA sequence: TGTGCCAGCAGAGGCGACAGGGTGTACTTCTACGAGCAGTACTTC. Translation: CASRGDRVYFYEQYF.

The CDR3 loop is CASTLGGTEAFF. The CDR3, as DNA: TGTGCCAGCACCCTAGGAGGGACTGAAGCTTTCTTT. The gene calls are TRBV12-3 or TRBV12-4 and TRBJ1-1, with D unclear. The CDR3 is 12 amino acids. Trimming removed 7 bases at V and 5 bases at J, with 11 bases between.

In this sample, this clonotype turned up many times. The chain has TRBV7-6 and TRBJ1-1, with D unclear. Germline V gives CDR1 SGHVS, CDR2 FNYEAQ. The CDR3 length is 14 residues. V was shortened by 5 bases and J by 6 bases, with 16 bases between the two germline ends. This CDR3 is CASSPGDRPPEAFF. The CDR3 region has the DNA TGTGCCAGCAGCCCAGGCGATCGACCCCCTGAAGCTTTCTTT.

The chain has TRBV3-1 and TRBJ2-3; TRBD2 matches at 11 bases. The CDR3 is 17 amino acids. V was clipped by 4 bases and J by 3 bases; unmatched bases: 9. CDR1 is LGHDT, CDR2 YNNKEL, per germline (reference sequence). Here the CDR3 reads CASSPGVRTSGTDTQYF. The CDR3 bases are TGTGCCAGCAGCCCTGGGGTCCGGACTAGCGGGACAGATACGCAGTATTTT.

This clonotype was detected ten times or more. The chain links TRBV7-3 to TRBJ2-1; D ambiguous. Germline CDR1 and CDR2: SGHTA and FQGTGA. The CDR3 extends over 12 amino acids. V lost 3 bases, J lost 5 bases, and 5 bases lay in between. CDR3 sequence: CASSFSNNEQFF. The CDR3 DNA reads TGTGCCAGCAGCTTCTCTAACAATGAGCAGTTCTTC.

Comment on this clonotype: This may arise from a read error, as a much more abundant clone is one base away. The conserved closing phenylalanine or tryptophan is absent in this CDR3, likely reflecting a read error. The chain joins TRBV6-2 or TRBV6-3 to TRBJ2-3; 8 positions agree with TRBD2. There are 14 residues in the CDR3. Germline trimming cut 5 bases from V and 3 bases from J; bases unmatched to any gene: 4. Germline-derived CDR1 and CDR2 are MNHEY and SVGEGT. The CDR3, as DNA: TGTGCCAGCAGTCGGCGACTAGCGACAGATACGCAGTATTTA. Translating it yields CASSRRLATDTQYL.

In this sample, this clonotype turned up many times. The rearrangement joins TRBV5-1 to TRBJ1-1, with D possibly matching TRBD1 (5 bases). The length of the CDR3 is 14 residues. The V end was cut by 7 bases, the J end by 3 bases, with 16 bases between. Germline V gene sequence: CDR1 SGHRS, CDR2 YFSETQ. The CDR3 spells CASWLGQGDTEAFF. CDR3 DNA sequence: TGCGCCAGCTGGCTGGGCCAGGGAGACACTGAAGCTTTCTTT.

Turning to this clonotype: Being one base from a much bigger clone, this may be a read error. V and J are TRBV4-2 and TRBJ2-7; the D gene is possibly TRBD1 (5 bases). CDR3 length: 14 amino acids. CDR1 is LGHNA and CDR2 is YNFKEQ in the germline V gene. For the CDR3, the DNA is TGTGCCAACAGCCAAGTACCAGGGTCGGACGAGCAGTACTTC. Translation: CANSQVPGSDEQYF.

This clonotype was found many times. The chain employs TRBV5-1 and TRBJ2-7; no firm D call. Trimming cost V 2 bases and J 2 bases, with 8 bases left between them. From germline, CDR1 is SGHRS and CDR2 YFSETQ. The CDR3 is 13 amino acids. This CDR3 reads CASSFTETYEQYF. CDR3 DNA sequence: TGCGCCAGCAGCTTTACTGAGACCTACGAGCAGTACTTC.

This clonotype was recorded a few times. The V gene is TRBV4-3, the J gene TRBJ2-7; perhaps TRBD1 as D (8 bases). The germline V gene has CDR1 LGHNA and CDR2 YSLEER. CDR3 size: 18 residues. Trimming took 0 bases from V and 3 from J, leaving 21 bases between them. CDR3 in DNA: TGCGCCAGCAGCCAAGACTATACCCGGACAGGGAGGGTCTACGAGCAGTACTTC. Translation: CASSQDYTRTGRVYEQYF.

On this clonotype itself: A much more abundant neighbour one base away suggests this may be a read error. The chain links TRBV5-5 to TRBJ2-6, with 7 positions matching TRBD1. With V trimmed by 1 base and J by 0 bases, 4 bases remained unmatched. The CDR3 has 17 amino acids. Germline values: CDR1 SGHKS, CDR2 YYEKEE (reference sequence). CDR3 bases: TGTGCCAGCAGCTTGACAGGGGTATACTCTGGGGCCAACGTCCTGACTTTC. Encoded protein: CASSLTGVYSGANVLTF.

To note about this clonotype: A much larger clone sits a single nucleotide away, making a read error possible. CDR3 sequence: CASSPSWDRENTEALF. CDR3 nucleotide sequence: TGTGCCAGCAGTCCGAGCTGGGACAGGGAGAACACTGAAGCTCTCTTT. The V call is TRBV12-3 or TRBV12-4, the J call TRBJ1-1; 9 nucleotides align to TRBD1. The CDR3 loop spans 16 amino acids.

This clonotype has a single count. This may arise from a read error, as a much more abundant clone is one base away. The V call is TRBV12-3 or TRBV12-4, the J call TRBJ1-1; 7 bases line up with TRBD1. The CDR3 is made up of 16 amino acids. CDR3 DNA: TGTGCCAGCAGTTTAGCAGCGCGACAGGGAGGCGCTGAAGTTTTCTTT. It encodes CASSLAARQGGAEVFF.

This clonotype was recorded many times. The CDR3 DNA sequence: TGTGCCAGCAGCCCAAAGGTGGTAGCGGGGGGAGAGAAGTTCTTC. This gives the protein CASSPKVVAGGEKFF. This chain links TRBV12-3 or TRBV12-4 with TRBJ2-1, with 10 positions matching TRBD2. J gave up 14 bases and V 6 bases, and 16 bases lay outside the gene matches. This CDR3 comprises 15 residues.

J is TRBJ1-1 and V is TRBV3-1; D is unresolved. Germline lookup yields CDR1 LGHDT and CDR2 YNNKEL (reference sequence). V lost 2 bases to trimming and J lost 0 bases, with 10 bases between them. The CDR3 is 15 residues long. CDR3 sequence (DNA): TGTGCCAGCAGCCAAATCTTCGGGATGAACACTGAAGCTTTCTTT. Its protein product is CASSQIFGMNTEAFF.

The chain combines TRBV10-3 with TRBJ2-7, with D possibly being TRBD1 or TRBD2 (5 bases each). Deletions cut 10 bases from V and 1 base from J, with 11 bases between. CDR1 and CDR2 from the germline V gene are ENHRY and SYGVKD. The CDR3 contains 12 residues. Here the CDR3 DNA reads TGTGCCACCGGGACCGGTTCCTACGAGCAGTACTTC. Translated, it gives CATGTGSYEQYF.

The sample holds a few counts of this clonotype. V is TRBV12-3 or TRBV12-4 and J is TRBJ2-3; 10 bases fit TRBD2. The CDR3 runs 15 residues. V shed 6 bases, J shed 5 bases, and the junction held 8 bases outside the gene matches. The CDR3 loop reads CASRGQRGGQDTQYF. DNA of the CDR3: TGTGCCAGCAGGGGACAGCGGGGGGGCCAAGATACGCAGTATTTT.

This clonotype was counted a few times. The chain joins TRBV18 to TRBJ2-3; D perhaps matches TRBD2 (6 bases). The CDR3 spans 13 residues. From germline, CDR1 is KGHSH and CDR2 LQKENI. Trimming took 1 base from V and 6 from J, leaving 8 bases between them. The CDR3 loop reads CASSPLAEDTQYF. CDR3 bases: TGTGCCAGCTCACCACTAGCGGAGGATACGCAGTATTTT.

This clonotype was detected ten times or more. The chain recombines TRBV27 with TRBJ2-5, with 9 bases aligning to TRBD2. CDR3 length: 15 residues. Germline V gene sequence: CDR1 MNHEY, CDR2 SMNVEV (reference sequence). Trimming took 4 bases from V and 1 from J; bases not matched to a gene: 4. DNA of the CDR3: TGTGCCAGCAGTTCCAGACTAGCGGTCCAAGAGACCCAGTACTTC. Translation: CASSSRLAVQETQYF.

This clonotype was recorded many times. This chain joins TRBV16 and TRBJ1-1, with D maybe TRBD1 (5 bases). V was trimmed by 2 bases and J by 3 bases, leaving 13 bases between them. Germline V lookup: CDR1 KGHSY, CDR2 FQNENV. CDR3 length equals 15 residues. Here the CDR3 reads CASSQATARDTEAFF. The CDR3 DNA follows: TGTGCCAGCAGCCAAGCGACAGCCAGGGACACTGAAGCTTTCTTT.

This clonotype was seen a few times. The rearrangement joins TRBV28 to TRBJ2-7; 10 bases line up with TRBD1. The CDR3 covers 16 residues. V lost 5 bases and J lost 2; bases outside the gene matches: 9. Per germline, CDR1 MDHEN and CDR2 SYDVKM. The CDR3 region has the DNA TGTGCCAGCAGTCTCCACTGGGACAGGGGAACCTACGAGCAGTACTTC. Protein sequence: CASSLHWDRGTYEQYF.

Remarks on this clonotype: This could be a read error, since a much larger clone is one nucleotide away. The chain joins TRBV27 to TRBJ2-7; maybe TRBD2 (5 bases). CDR1 is MNHEY, CDR2 SMNVEV, per germline (reference sequence). CDR3 size: 13 residues. The CDR3 sequence is CASGFGVFYVQYF. The CDR3 DNA reads TGTGCCAGCGGGTTCGGGGTTTTCTACGTGCAGTACTTC.

This clonotype was recorded at least ten times. The gene calls are TRBV12-3 or TRBV12-4 and TRBJ2-3; 13 bases are a match to TRBD2. CDR3 length: 20 amino acids. J was trimmed by 3 bases and V by 5 bases; bases with no gene match: 17. The chain's CDR3 is CASSPTRLAGGPDPTDTQYF. The CDR3 DNA follows: TGTGCCAGCAGTCCCACCAGACTAGCGGGGGGTCCTGATCCAACAGATACGCAGTATTTT.

This clonotype was recorded many times. The gene calls are TRBV7-9 and TRBJ1-2, with 12 bases lining up with TRBD1. This CDR3 comprises 15 residues. From germline, CDR1 is SEHNR and CDR2 FQNEAQ (reference sequence). The trim removed 7 bases at V and 9 bases at J, leaving 12 bases unmatched. The CDR3 here is CASISLNGTGGRYTF. The CDR3 DNA reads as TGTGCCAGCATCTCACTAAACGGGACAGGGGGCCGCTACACCTTC.

At least ten counts were recorded for this clonotype. The rearrangement links TRBV29-1 to TRBJ2-2, with D perhaps assigned TRBD1 or TRBD2 (5 bases each). This CDR3 region has 13 residues. Trimming took off 5 bases at V and 1 base at J, with 8 bases between the two ends. The germline CDR1 and CDR2 sequences are SQVTM and ANQGSEA. CDR3 in amino acids: CSVWDGNTGELFF. The CDR3 region has the DNA TGCAGCGTTTGGGACGGGAACACCGGGGAGCTGTTTTTT.